This T cell receptor (beta chain) came from a study of blood T cells in healthy people across ages. Germline CDR1 is MNHEY and CDR2 is SMNVEV (reference sequence). The CDR3 has 17 residues. V gave up 0 bases and J gave up 4 bases, with 13 bases separating them. In its sample, this clonotype was seen a few times. A J-beta primer mix and a sample-barcoded 5' primer were used in a second PCR of roughly 7 to 12 cycles. One entry per CDR3 protein, called by TCRdb with MiXCR from the 5' RACE reads. The data hold about 1,600,000 distinct CDR3 sequences, with around 42% observed a single time. V usage is TRBV27 and J usage is TRBJ1-6, with D perhaps matching TRBD1 (5 bases). The TCR originated in a woman between 18 and 29 years old in good health. Sequenced input: blood. The CDR3 coding sequence is TGTGCCAGCAGTTTATCAACCGGGGCCGATTATAATTCACCCCTCCACTTT. It codes for CASSLSTGADYNSPLHF.